This TCR beta chain was identified in a study of T-cell reconstitution after alpha-beta-depleted transplantation in children. For TCRbeta, the library was prepared with unique molecular identifiers. Each CDR3 protein is one row after TCRdb ran MiXCR on the PCR reads. The sample consists of more than 100,000 distinct CDR3 sequences, 20% to 25% of them appearing once. CDR3 size: 15 residues. Germline V lookup: CDR1 DFQATT, CDR2 SNEGSKA (reference sequence). Trimming pared 6 bases from V and 1 base from J, leaving 17 bases between. This clonotype has a handful of counts. Sequenced material: PBMCs, mostly from graft donor cells, taken 180 days after TCRalphabeta/CD19-depleted stem cell transplant. J is TRBJ2-3 and V is TRBV20-1; possible D gene TRBD1, 6 bases. The TCR originated in a male patient between 2 and 10 years old who had a stem cell transplant for chronic granulomatous disease, so the T cells may come from the graft donor. The CDR3 spells CSARWAGVGTDTQYF. CDR3 nucleotide sequence: TGCAGTGCCCGATGGGCAGGGGTCGGCACAGATACGCAGTATTTT.